This T cell receptor beta chain originates from a study of CD8+ T cells in alopecia areata. Study-level information: The duration of tofacitinib was 6 to 18 months, with 6 months off drug afterward. Broader study findings: Just one nonresponder means the tie between baseline CD8+ expansion and response stays uncertain. In scalp and blood, many expanded lesional clones persisted during tofacitinib.

The treatment here: oral pan-JAK inhibitor, 5-10 mg twice daily. Peripheral blood and lesional scalp punch biopsies were taken from alopecia areata patients. Comments on this clone: Antigen specificity is unknown.

Investigators isolated RNA and reverse transcribed it into cDNA to act as the sequencing template. TCRdb keeps only in-frame clones here, not all; method: immunoSEQ multiplex PCR. The repertoire holds some 150,000 clones, approximately 90% seen once, with about 13% in the top ten. Deletions cut 4 bases from V and 5 bases from J, with 10 bases between. Germline V gene data show CDR1 as SGHRS and CDR2 as YFSETQ. This CDR3 contains 13 residues. The sample in question was CD8+ T cells sorted from blood, obtained at week 4, from a patient treated with tofacitinib. This chain links TRBV5-1 with TRBJ2-1; weak D call: TRBD1 (5 bases). This TCR came from a human donor with alopecia areata. The CDR3 sequence is CASSLPGNNEQFF. In DNA, the CDR3 is TGCGCCAGCAGCCTTCCAGGGAACAATGAGCAGTTCTTC.